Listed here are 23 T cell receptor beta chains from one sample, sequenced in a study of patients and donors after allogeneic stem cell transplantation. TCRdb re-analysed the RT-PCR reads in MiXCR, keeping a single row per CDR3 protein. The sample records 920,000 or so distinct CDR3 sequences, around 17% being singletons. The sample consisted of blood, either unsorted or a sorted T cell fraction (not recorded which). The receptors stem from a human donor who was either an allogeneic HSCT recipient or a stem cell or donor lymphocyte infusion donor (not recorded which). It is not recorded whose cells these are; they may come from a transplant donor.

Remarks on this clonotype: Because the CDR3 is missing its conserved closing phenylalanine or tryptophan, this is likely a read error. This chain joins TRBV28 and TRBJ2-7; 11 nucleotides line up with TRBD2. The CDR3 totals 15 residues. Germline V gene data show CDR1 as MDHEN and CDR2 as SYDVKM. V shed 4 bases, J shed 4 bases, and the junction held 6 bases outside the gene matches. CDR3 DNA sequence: TGTGCCAGCAGTTCCAATAGCGGGAGGGGGTACGAGCAGTACCTC. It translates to CASSSNSGRGYEQYL.

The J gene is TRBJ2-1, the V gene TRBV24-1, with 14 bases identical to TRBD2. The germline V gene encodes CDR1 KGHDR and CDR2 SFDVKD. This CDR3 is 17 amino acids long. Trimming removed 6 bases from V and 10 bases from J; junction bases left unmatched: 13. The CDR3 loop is CATSPHGRTSGRNEQFF. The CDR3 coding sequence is TGTGCCACCAGTCCACATGGACGGACTAGCGGGAGGAACGAGCAGTTCTTC.

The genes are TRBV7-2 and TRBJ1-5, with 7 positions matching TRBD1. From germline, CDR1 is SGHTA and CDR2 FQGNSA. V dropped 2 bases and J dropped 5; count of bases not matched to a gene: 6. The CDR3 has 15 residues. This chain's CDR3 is CASSLRQGGHQPQHF. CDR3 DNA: TGTGCCAGCAGCTTAAGACAGGGAGGTCATCAGCCCCAGCATTTT.

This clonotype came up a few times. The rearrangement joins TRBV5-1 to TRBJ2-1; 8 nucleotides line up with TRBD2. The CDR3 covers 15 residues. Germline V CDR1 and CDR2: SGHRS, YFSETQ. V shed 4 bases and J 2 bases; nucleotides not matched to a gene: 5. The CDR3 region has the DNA TGCGCCAGCAGCCAACTAGCGGAGGCCTACAATGAGCAGTTCTTC. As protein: CASSQLAEAYNEQFF.

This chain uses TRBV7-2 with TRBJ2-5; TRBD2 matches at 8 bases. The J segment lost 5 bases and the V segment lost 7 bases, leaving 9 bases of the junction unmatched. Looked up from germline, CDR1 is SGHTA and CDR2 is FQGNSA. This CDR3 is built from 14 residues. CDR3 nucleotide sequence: TGTGCCAGCACCCCTAGACTAGCGCAGGAGACCCAGTACTTC. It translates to CASTPRLAQETQYF.

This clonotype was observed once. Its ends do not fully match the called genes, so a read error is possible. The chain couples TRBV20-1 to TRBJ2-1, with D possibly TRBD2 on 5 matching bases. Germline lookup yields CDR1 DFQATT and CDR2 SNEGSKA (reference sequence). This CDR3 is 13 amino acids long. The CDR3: CSARAGYYIEQFF. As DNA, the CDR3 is TGCAGTGCTAGAGCGGGATACTACATTGAGCAGTTCTTC.

CDR3 nucleotides: TGTGCCAGCAGTTCTCAAGGAGGGGGAGGGCCCGGCACCGGGGAGCTGTTTTTT. It is translated as CASSSQGGGGPGTGELFF. The V call is TRBV7-7, the J call TRBJ2-2; a weak D match, TRBD2 (7 bases). Per germline, CDR1 SSHAT and CDR2 FNYEAQ (reference sequence). This CDR3 has 18 amino acids. Trimming removed 6 bases from V and 4 bases from J, with 24 bases in between.

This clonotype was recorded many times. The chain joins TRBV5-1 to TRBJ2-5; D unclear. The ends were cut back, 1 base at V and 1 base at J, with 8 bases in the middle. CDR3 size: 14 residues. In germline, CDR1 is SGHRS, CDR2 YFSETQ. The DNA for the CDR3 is TGCGCCAGCAGCTTGAAGGGTGTCCAAGAGACCCAGTACTTC. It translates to CASSLKGVQETQYF.

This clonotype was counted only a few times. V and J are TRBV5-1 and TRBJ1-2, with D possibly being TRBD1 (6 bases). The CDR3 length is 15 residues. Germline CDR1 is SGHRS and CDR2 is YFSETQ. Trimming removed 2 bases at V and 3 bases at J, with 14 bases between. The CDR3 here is CASSLGTLGDYGYTF. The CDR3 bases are TGCGCCAGCAGCTTAGGGACACTTGGGGACTATGGCTACACCTTC.

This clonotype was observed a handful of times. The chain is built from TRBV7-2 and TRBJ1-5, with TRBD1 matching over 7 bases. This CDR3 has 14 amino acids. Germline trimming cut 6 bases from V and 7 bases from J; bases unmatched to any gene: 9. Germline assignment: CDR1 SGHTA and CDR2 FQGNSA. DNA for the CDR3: TGTGCCAGCAGAAGAGGGGGCACGAGGCAGCCCCAGCATTTT. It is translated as CASRRGGTRQPQHF.

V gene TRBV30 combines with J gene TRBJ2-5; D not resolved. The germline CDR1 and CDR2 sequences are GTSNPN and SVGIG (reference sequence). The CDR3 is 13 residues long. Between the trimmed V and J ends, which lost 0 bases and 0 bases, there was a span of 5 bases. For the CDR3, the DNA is TGTGCCTGGAGTGTGCGGAACCAAGAGACCCAGTACTTC. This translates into CAWSVRNQETQYF.

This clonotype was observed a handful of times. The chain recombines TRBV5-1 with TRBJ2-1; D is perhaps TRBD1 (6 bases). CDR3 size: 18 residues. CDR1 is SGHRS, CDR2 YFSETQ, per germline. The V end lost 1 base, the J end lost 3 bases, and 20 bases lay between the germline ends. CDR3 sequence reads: CASSLWSLGQLGYNEQFF. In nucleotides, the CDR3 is TGCGCCAGCAGCTTGTGGTCCCTAGGACAGTTGGGCTACAATGAGCAGTTCTTC.

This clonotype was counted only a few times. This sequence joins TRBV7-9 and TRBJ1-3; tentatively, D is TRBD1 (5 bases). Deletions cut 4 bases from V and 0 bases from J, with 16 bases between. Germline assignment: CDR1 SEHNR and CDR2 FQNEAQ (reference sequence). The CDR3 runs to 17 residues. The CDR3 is CASSWGKGAYSGNTIYF. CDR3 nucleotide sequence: TGTGCCAGCAGCTGGGGTAAAGGGGCATACTCTGGAAACACCATATATTTT.

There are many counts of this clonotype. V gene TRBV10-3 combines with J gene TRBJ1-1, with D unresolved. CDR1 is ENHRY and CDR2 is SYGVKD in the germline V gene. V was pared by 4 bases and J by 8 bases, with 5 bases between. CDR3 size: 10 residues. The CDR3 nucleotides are TGTGCCATCAGTGGGACCGAAGCTTTCTTT. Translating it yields CAISGTEAFF.

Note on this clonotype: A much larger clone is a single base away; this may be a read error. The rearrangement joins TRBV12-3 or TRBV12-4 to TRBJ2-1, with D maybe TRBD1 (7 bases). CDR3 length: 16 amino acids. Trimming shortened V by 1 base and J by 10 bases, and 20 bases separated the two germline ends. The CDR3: CASSLGEQGGLKEQFF. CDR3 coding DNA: TGTGCCAGCAGTTTAGGCGAGCAGGGGGGCCTCAAGGAGCAGTTCTTC.

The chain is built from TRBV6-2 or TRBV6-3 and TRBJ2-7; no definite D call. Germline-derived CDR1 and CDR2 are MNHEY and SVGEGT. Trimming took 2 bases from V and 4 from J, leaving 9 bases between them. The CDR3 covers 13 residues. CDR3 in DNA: TGTGCCAGCAGTTACGGGGAACCTTACGAGCAGTACTTC. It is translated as CASSYGEPYEQYF.

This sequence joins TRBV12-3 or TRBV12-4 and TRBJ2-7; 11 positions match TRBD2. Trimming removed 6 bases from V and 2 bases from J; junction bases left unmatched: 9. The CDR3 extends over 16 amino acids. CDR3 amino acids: CASSTAGTSGTYEQYF. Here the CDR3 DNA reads TGTGCCAGCAGCACGGCCGGGACTAGCGGTACCTACGAGCAGTACTTC.

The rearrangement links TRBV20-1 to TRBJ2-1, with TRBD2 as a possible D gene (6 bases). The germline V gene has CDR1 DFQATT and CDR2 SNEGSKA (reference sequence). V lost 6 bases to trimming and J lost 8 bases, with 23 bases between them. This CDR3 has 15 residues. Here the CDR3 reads CSALPGGRHLDEQFF. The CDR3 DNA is TGCAGTGCCCTCCCCGGAGGGAGGCACCTCGATGAGCAGTTCTTC.

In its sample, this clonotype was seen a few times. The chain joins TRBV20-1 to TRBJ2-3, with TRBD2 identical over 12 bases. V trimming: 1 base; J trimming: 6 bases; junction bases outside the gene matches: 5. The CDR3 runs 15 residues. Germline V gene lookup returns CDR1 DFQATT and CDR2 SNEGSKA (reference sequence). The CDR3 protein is CSARALAGGPDTQYF. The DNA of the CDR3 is TGCAGTGCTAGAGCACTAGCGGGGGGCCCCGATACGCAGTATTTT.

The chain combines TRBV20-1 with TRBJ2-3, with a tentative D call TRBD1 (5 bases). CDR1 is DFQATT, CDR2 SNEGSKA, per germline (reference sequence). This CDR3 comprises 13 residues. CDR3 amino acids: CSALGPKTDTQYF. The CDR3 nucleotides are TGCAGCGCTTTGGGGCCTAAGACAGATACGCAGTATTTT.

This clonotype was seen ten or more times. CDR3 nucleotide sequence: TGCGCCAGCGGACTGACAGGGAGTACTGAAGCTTTCTTT. This sequence encodes CASGLTGSTEAFF. V and J are TRBV5-1 and TRBJ1-1; TRBD1 aligns across 7 bases. The V and J ends lost 7 bases and 5 bases, in that order; junction bases with no gene match: 8. The CDR3 spans 13 residues. Germline V gene sequence: CDR1 SGHRS, CDR2 YFSETQ.

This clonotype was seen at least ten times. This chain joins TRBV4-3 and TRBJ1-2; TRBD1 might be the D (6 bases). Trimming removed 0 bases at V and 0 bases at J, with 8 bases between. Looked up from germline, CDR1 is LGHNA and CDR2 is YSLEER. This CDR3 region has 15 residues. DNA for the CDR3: TGCGCCAGCAGCCAAGATAGGGGGGCTAACTATGGCTACACCTTC. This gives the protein CASSQDRGANYGYTF.

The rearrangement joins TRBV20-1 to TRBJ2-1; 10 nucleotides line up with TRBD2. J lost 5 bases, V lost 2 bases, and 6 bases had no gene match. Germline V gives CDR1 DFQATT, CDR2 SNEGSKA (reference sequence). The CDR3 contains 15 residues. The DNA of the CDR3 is TGCAGTGCTAGACGGACTAGCGGCCTGCACAATGAGCAGTTCTTC. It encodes CSARRTSGLHNEQFF.